The rows below give T cell receptor beta chains drawn from one sample of a study of blood T cell repertoires in COVID-19. The assay was immunoSEQ multiplex PCR, and TCRdb's table has in-frame clones only and misses some. The sample lists some 160,000 clones, 85% to 90% occurring once. The sequencing input was peripheral blood. Receptor source: a woman aged 60-70 years with active COVID-19. Each CDR3 is given with its conserved first and last residue. The order of the fields is J gene, V gene, CDR3 protein.

j_gene: TRBJ1-2; v_gene: TRBV14; CDR3aa: CASSQELYGYTF
j_gene: TRBJ1-1; v_gene: TRBV27; CDR3aa: CASSLFGIGENTEAFF
j_gene: TRBJ2-3; v_gene: TRBV5-1; CDR3aa: CASSYQGSSTDTQYF
j_gene: TRBJ1-2; v_gene: TRBV11-2; CDR3aa: CASSSPGQIARGYTF
j_gene: TRBJ2-7; v_gene: TRBV7-2; CDR3aa: CASSLAASLGEQYF
j_gene: TRBJ2-7; v_gene: TRBV18; CDR3aa: CASSPSTGAFEQYF
j_gene: TRBJ1-3; v_gene: TRBV20-1; CDR3aa: CSASNRNSGNTIYF
j_gene: TRBJ1-2; v_gene: TRBV25-1; CDR3aa: CATSRAGANYGYTF
j_gene: TRBJ2-1; v_gene: TRBV28; CDR3aa: CASIIGGQGNVNEQFF
j_gene: TRBJ2-2; v_gene: TRBV30; CDR3aa: CAFRPPATAPSGELFF
j_gene: TRBJ2-7; v_gene: TRBV28; CDR3aa: CASRITPGGYEQYF
j_gene: TRBJ1-3; v_gene: TRBV7-2; CDR3aa: CASSLGFAPWNTIYF
j_gene: TRBJ1-4; v_gene: TRBV5-4; CDR3aa: CASSSHGQDGEKLFF
j_gene: TRBJ1-2; v_gene: TRBV4-3; CDR3aa: CASSPPTMRYGYTF
j_gene: TRBJ2-3; v_gene: TRBV6-2/TRBV6-3; CDR3aa: CASSWRREGRDTQYF
j_gene: TRBJ1-3; v_gene: TRBV4-2; CDR3aa: CASSSVGNTIYF
j_gene: TRBJ2-2; v_gene: TRBV5-1; CDR3aa: CASSPSGLAPGELFF
j_gene: TRBJ2-3; v_gene: TRBV6-2/TRBV6-3; CDR3aa: CASSPPTSGRSDTQYF
j_gene: TRBJ1-1; v_gene: TRBV6-4; CDR3aa: CASRELGGDSEAFF
j_gene: TRBJ2-3; v_gene: TRBV6-5; CDR3aa: CASRRSGTKTDTQYF
j_gene: TRBJ2-2; v_gene: TRBV19; CDR3aa: CASSDRPGELFF
j_gene: TRBJ2-5; v_gene: TRBV4-1; CDR3aa: CASSQVMSLKETQYF
j_gene: TRBJ2-3; v_gene: TRBV7-2; CDR3aa: CASSRDRGSDTQYF
j_gene: TRBJ1-1; v_gene: TRBV7-3; CDR3aa: CASSLNPGQGAGEAFF
j_gene: TRBJ2-2; v_gene: TRBV9; CDR3aa: CASSVGLAGAGGELFF
j_gene: TRBJ1-6; v_gene: TRBV19; CDR3aa: CASSIRRQVQNSPLHF
j_gene: TRBJ1-5; v_gene: TRBV6-2/TRBV6-3; CDR3aa: CASSYQTGIGQPQHF
j_gene: TRBJ1-1; v_gene: TRBV5-1; CDR3aa: CASSFRTGSEAFF
j_gene: TRBJ2-5; v_gene: TRBV7-2; CDR3aa: CASSLARGSGNQETQYF
j_gene: TRBJ2-5; v_gene: TRBV3-1/TRBV3-2; CDR3aa: CASSHGLAGGETQYF
j_gene: TRBJ1-3; v_gene: TRBV6-6; CDR3aa: CASSYSAGVAGNTIYF
j_gene: TRBJ2-5; v_gene: TRBV3-1/TRBV3-2; CDR3aa: CASSLVAWRGSYF
j_gene: TRBJ2-2; v_gene: TRBV4-1; CDR3aa: CASSLPGTSGSGVTGELFF
j_gene: TRBJ2-7; v_gene: TRBV11-2; CDR3aa: CASSLRTSASYEQYF
j_gene: TRBJ2-1; v_gene: TRBV9; CDR3aa: CASSAEDLEQFF
j_gene: TRBJ2-7; v_gene: TRBV6-5; CDR3aa: CASSYRTSGAYEQYF
j_gene: TRBJ2-6; v_gene: TRBV25-1; CDR3aa: CASSEARGHTGANVLTF
j_gene: TRBJ2-7; v_gene: TRBV5-1; CDR3aa: CASSPSSYEQYF
j_gene: TRBJ2-1; v_gene: TRBV11-2; CDR3aa: CASSVGSRLDYNEQFF
j_gene: TRBJ2-1; v_gene: TRBV30; CDR3aa: CAWSVSGARNEQFF
j_gene: TRBJ2-3; v_gene: TRBV2; CDR3aa: CASRWGDYTQYF
j_gene: TRBJ2-3; v_gene: TRBV27; CDR3aa: CASSSGTGLSTDTQYF
j_gene: TRBJ2-1; v_gene: TRBV7-8; CDR3aa: CASLIGGGASYNEQFF
j_gene: TRBJ2-5; v_gene: TRBV5-1; CDR3aa: CASSPGTWRETQYF
j_gene: TRBJ2-1; v_gene: TRBV20-1; CDR3aa: CSARDNEQFF
j_gene: TRBJ2-2; v_gene: TRBV28; CDR3aa: CASSPSGSRNTGELFF
j_gene: TRBJ2-7; v_gene: TRBV28; CDR3aa: CASCNGYEQYF
j_gene: TRBJ2-5; v_gene: TRBV5-1; CDR3aa: CASTTGPQETQYF
j_gene: TRBJ2-2; v_gene: TRBV2; CDR3aa: CASSELLENTGELFF
j_gene: TRBJ2-7; v_gene: TRBV10-3; CDR3aa: CAISESPLSIHVPTYEQYF
j_gene: TRBJ2-7; v_gene: TRBV5-1; CDR3aa: CASSAGLAGDNEQYF
j_gene: TRBJ1-3; v_gene: TRBV28; CDR3aa: CASMRGSGNTIYF
j_gene: TRBJ1-3; v_gene: TRBV18; CDR3aa: CASSPTSGRNTIYF
j_gene: TRBJ2-3; v_gene: TRBV3-1/TRBV3-2; CDR3aa: CASSLPPPGLATDTQYF
j_gene: TRBJ1-5; v_gene: TRBV30; CDR3aa: CAWSVGGSPNQPQHF
j_gene: TRBJ1-5; v_gene: TRBV6-2/TRBV6-3; CDR3aa: CASSYQGELSGRPQHF
j_gene: TRBJ2-2; v_gene: TRBV15; CDR3aa: CATSRARQGKTGELFF
j_gene: TRBJ2-5; v_gene: TRBV7-2; CDR3aa: CASSLGFVAGDRGETQYF